This paragraph reports one T cell receptor beta chain. What it recognizes is unknown. Germline loops: CDR1 SGHTA, CDR2 FQGNSA. This CDR3 is built from 17 residues. Trimming stripped 1 base from V and 5 bases from J, with 20 bases between. This sample was included in a study of T cell responses to AZD1222 COVID-19 vaccine. General study points: Baseline seropositivity occurred in only a handful of AZD1222 recipients. There were mostly white British donors and more females than males, and clonal diversity was possibly underestimated. Spike-specific TCR breadth and depth went up after people got two AZD1222 doses. There were vaccine-associated CD4 TCRs across spike, dominant at 160-218 and 743-854.

Some clones are missing from TCRdb's copy, which holds only in-frame ones; the method was immunoSEQ multiplex PCR. Of 90,000 to 95,000 clones in the sample, 70% to 90% were seen once. The sequence was obtained from an adult in good health. The specimen comprised peripheral blood, sampled on day 0 of AZD1222 vaccination. This chain connects TRBV7-2 to TRBJ1-2; no definite D call. The CDR3 loop is CASSLERVVGGVYGYTF. As DNA, the CDR3 is TGTGCCAGCAGCTTAGAAAGGGTGGTAGGCGGGGTGTATGGCTACACCTTC.